This TCR beta chain was retrieved from a study of radiotherapy plus CTLA-4 blockade in lung cancer. Study-level findings and limits: Response was reportedly best predicted by early blood T cell clone dynamics, with interferon-beta. In blood, tumor-derived TCR clones expanded after radiotherapy plus ipilimumab.

V lost 5 bases to trimming and J lost 1 base; unmatched junction nucleotides: 5. CDR1 and CDR2 from the germline V gene are SGHTA and FQGNSA. This CDR3 comprises 15 residues. With respect to this clone: The antigen is unknown.

Data came from immunoSEQ multiplex PCR; TCRdb stores just in-frame clones and leaves some out. The table lists tens of thousands of clones, around 75% of them singletons, with 7.5% to 9.5% in the top ten. This chain uses TRBV7-2 with TRBJ2-3; 8 positions agree with TRBD1. This receptor was obtained from a human donor with non-small cell lung cancer who had a complete response to radiotherapy plus ipilimumab. The sequencing here drew on peripheral blood, taken from a patient treated with radiotherapy plus ipilimumab. The CDR3 bases are TGTGCCAGCAGCCCGACAGGGGATGGCACAGATACGCAGTATTTT. It translates to CASSPTGDGTDTQYF. Full variable domain (rest looked up from reference TRBV7-2 and TRBJ2-3): GAGVSQSPSNKVTEKGKDVELRCDPISGHTALYWYRQSLGQGLEFLIYFQGNSAPDKSGLPSDRFSAERTGGSVSTLTIQRTQQEDSAVYLCASSPTGDGTDTQYFGPGTRLTVL.